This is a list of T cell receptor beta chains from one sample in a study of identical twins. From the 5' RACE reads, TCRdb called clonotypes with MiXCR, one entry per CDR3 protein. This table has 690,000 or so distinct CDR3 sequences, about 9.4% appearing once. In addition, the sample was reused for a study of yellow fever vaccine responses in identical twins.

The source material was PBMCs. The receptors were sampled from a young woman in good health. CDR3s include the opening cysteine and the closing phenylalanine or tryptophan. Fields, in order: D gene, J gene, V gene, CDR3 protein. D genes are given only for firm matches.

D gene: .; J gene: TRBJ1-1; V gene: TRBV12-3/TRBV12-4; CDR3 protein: CASSLGTVETEAFF
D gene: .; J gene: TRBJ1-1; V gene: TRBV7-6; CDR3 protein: CASSLGPDITEAFF
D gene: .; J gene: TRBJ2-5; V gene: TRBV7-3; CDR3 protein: CASSPTGFSETQYF
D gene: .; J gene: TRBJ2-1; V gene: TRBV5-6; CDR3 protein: CASSGSGHNEQFF
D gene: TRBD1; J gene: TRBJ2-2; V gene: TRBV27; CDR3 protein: CASSLVGQGVFFGTGELFF
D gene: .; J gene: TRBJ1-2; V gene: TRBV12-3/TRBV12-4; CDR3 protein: CASTYGLLLNYGYTF
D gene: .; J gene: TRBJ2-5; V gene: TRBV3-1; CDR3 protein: CASSQVRDVVTQYF
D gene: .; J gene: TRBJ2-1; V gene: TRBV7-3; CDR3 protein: CASSLIGIPRGPSSYEQFF
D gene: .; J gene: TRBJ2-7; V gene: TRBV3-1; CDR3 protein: CASSQASAGFSYEQYF
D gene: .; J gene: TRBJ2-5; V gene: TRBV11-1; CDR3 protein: CASSPAWTISGLGGETQYF
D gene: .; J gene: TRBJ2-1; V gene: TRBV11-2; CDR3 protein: CASSLDGRGPSDEQFF
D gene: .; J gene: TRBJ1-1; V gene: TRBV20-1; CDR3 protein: CSARDMQGWMNTEAFF
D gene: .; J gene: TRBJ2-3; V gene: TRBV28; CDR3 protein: CASSLVSTDTQYF
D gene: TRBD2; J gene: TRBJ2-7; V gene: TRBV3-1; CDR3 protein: CASRDGLAGFEQYF
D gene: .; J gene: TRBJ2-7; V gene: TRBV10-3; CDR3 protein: CAISGDTGTSYEQYF
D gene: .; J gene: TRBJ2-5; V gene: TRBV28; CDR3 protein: CASSSPTTLYRETQYF
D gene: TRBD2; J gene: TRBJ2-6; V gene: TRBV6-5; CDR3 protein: CASSYSGTSGRGANVLTF
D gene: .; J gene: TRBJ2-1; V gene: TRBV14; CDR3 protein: CASSQRFRAGWGHNEQFF
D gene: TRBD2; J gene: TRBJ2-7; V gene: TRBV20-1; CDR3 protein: CSARDAGGPYEQYF
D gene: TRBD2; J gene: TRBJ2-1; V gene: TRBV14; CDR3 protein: CASSRPGLAGSSYNEQFF
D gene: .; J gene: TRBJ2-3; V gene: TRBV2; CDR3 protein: CASRDGLSSSTDTQYF
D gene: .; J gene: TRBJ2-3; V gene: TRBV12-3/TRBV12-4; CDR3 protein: CASSFRSGTDTQYF
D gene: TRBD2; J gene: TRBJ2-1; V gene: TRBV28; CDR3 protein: CASRSGLAGFEQFF
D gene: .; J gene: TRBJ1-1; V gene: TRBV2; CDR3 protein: CASSEEANTEAFF
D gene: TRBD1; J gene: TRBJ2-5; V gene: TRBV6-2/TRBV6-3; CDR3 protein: CASSTRDRVVETQYF
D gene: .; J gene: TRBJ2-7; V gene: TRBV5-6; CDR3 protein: CASSFRQVAYEQYF
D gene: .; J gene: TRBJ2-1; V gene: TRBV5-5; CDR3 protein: CASSEIEQFF
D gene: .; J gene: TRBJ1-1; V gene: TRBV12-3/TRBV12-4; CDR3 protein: CASSFSRGRTRRTEAFF
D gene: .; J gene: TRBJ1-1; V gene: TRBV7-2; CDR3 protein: CASSLTPLVGTEAFF
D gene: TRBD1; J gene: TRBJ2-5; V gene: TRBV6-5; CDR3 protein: CASSYYMIDGTEETQYF
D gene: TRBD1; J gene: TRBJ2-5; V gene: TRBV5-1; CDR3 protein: CASTRTGAAETQYF
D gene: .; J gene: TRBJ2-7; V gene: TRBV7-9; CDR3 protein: CASSSIRGPLYEQYF
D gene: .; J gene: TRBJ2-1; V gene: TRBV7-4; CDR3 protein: CASSDPSRANEQFF
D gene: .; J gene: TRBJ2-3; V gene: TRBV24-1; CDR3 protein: CATSDFGGAFTDTQYF
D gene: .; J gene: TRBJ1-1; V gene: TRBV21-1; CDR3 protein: CASSNEPGHPNTEAFF
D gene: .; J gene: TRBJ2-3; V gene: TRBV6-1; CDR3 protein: CASSRWTQAAWETDTQYF
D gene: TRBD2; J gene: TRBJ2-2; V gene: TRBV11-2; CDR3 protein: CASSLSFGRAGKTGELFF
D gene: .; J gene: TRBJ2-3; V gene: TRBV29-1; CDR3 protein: CSTRGWQELSTDTQYF
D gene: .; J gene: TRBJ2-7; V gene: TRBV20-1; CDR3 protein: CSAHKIGPYEQYF
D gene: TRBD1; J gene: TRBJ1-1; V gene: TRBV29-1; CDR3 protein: CSARGLGTEAFF
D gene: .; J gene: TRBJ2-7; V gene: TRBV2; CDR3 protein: CASSLVREQYF
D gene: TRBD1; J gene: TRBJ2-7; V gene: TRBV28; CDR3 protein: CATEGQDGYEQYF
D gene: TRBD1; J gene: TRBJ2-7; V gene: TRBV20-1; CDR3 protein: CSATNLDRGYYEQYF
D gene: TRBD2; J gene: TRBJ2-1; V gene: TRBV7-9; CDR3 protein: CASSPTGLAGSYNEQFF
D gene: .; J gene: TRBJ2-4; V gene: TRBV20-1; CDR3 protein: CSATDRRVGKNIQYF
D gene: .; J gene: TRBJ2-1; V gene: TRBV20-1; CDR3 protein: CSAQRRGATYNEQFF
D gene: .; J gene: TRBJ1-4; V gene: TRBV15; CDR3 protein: CATSGWGEEKLFF
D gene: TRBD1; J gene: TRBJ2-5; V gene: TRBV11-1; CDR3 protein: CASSLLTGGSLKETQYF
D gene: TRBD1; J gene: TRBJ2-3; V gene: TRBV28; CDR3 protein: CASVGTDLTDTQYF
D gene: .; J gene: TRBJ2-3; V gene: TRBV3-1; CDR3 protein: CASSQEYRSTDTQYF
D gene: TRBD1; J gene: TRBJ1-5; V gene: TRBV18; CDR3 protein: CASSPRDRGSGSNQPQHF
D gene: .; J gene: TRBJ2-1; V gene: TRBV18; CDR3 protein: CASSPATGGQGEQFF
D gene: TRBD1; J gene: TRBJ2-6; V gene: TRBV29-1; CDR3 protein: CSVWDRYSGANVLTF
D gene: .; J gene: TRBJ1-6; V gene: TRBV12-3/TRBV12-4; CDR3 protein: CASSPPSRATSPLHF
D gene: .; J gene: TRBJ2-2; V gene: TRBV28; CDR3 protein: CASTSMGEKVTGELFF
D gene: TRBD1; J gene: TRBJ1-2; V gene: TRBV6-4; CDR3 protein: CASSDWRQGSGYTF
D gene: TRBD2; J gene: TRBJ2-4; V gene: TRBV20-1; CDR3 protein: CSARDRGLALAKNIQYF
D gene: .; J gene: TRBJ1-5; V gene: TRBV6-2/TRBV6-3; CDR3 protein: CASRQGYQPQHF
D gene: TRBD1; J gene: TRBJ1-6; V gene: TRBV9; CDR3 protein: CASSLTTTGTGSPLHF
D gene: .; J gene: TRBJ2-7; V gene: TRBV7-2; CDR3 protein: CASSFYPSVSYEQYF